A selection of T cell receptor beta chains follows, all from one sample in a study of technical replicates of blood from several donors. Assay used: immunoSEQ multiplex PCR; TCRdb lists only in-frame clones, some missing. The sample yields under 15,000 clones, roughly 94% seen once. The sample consisted of PBMCs. Receptors were obtained from a human donor in good health. Both conserved end residues are part of each CDR3. D genes are given only for firm matches. Size tells how often a clone was seen (once, few, many) or the class of an expanded clone, and some rows leave it out.

j_gene	v_gene	abundance	d_gene	CDR3nt	CDR3aa
TRBJ1-5	TRBV2	once	NA	TGTGCCAGCAGCGACGTTTGGACAGACCGGGATAGCAATCAGCCCCAGCATTTT	CASSDVWTDRDSNQPQHF
TRBJ1-5	TRBV18	NA	NA	TGTGCCAGCTCACTGATGCAGACGGAAGATTGGTCGGGGGGGAATCAGCCCCAGCATTTT	CASSLMQTEDWSGGNQPQHF
TRBJ1-2	TRBV5-1	NA	NA	TGCGCCAGCAGCTTCGCGGCGACGACTAACTATGGCTACACCTTC	CASSFAATTNYGYTF
TRBJ2-5	TRBV2	NA	TRBD2	TGTGCCAGCAGTCCTACTAGCGGGAGGGCCGAAGAGACCCAGTACTTC	CASSPTSGRAEETQYF
TRBJ2-7	TRBV6-5	NA	TRBD2	TGTGCCAGCAGTTCTCTCACTAGCGGGATCTACGAGCAGTACTTC	CASSSLTSGIYEQYF
TRBJ1-1	TRBV9	NA	NA	TGTGCCAGCAGCTCTTTCCAGGGGACTGAAGCTTTCTTT	CASSSFQGTEAFF
TRBJ1-4	TRBV6-1	NA	NA	TGTGCCAGCAGTGAAGGCGCAGGAAGGTTTGTCGCTGAAAAACTGTTTTTT	CASSEGAGRFVAEKLFF
TRBJ1-5	TRBV19	few	NA	TGTGCCAGTAGTATGAAGGGTTGGGGAGGCAATCAGCCCCAGCATTTT	CASSMKGWGGNQPQHF
TRBJ2-1	TRBV27	NA	TRBD2	TGTGCCAGCAGTTTAGCTAGCGGGAGGAACAATGAGCAGTTCTTC	CASSLASGRNNEQFF
TRBJ2-7	TRBV30	NA	NA	TGTGCCTGGAGTGTAGCGAACCTCTACGAGCAGTACTTC	CAWSVANLYEQYF
TRBJ2-5	TRBV6-6	NA	TRBD2	TGTGCCAGCACCGGCCAGCGGGAGGAGACCCAGTACTTC	CASTGQREETQYF
TRBJ2-7	TRBV2	NA	NA	TGTGCCAGCAGTTTGGGGCCTTCCTACGAGCAGTACTTC	CASSLGPSYEQYF
TRBJ2-7	TRBV13	NA	NA	TGTGCCAGCAGCTTCCGGGGAGTTCACGAGCAGTACTTC	CASSFRGVHEQYF
TRBJ2-4	TRBV21-1	NA	NA	TGTGCCAGCAGCAAAGTTCGACAGGGGGCCTACATTCAGTACTTC	CASSKVRQGAYIQYF
TRBJ2-7	TRBV4-2	NA	TRBD2	TGTGCCAGCAGCCGTGAAGGACTAGCGGGTCGGTACGAGCAGTACTTC	CASSREGLAGRYEQYF